The 13 T cell receptor beta chains below all came from one sample that was sequenced in a study of shared clonotypes between healthy human individuals. Measured with immunoSEQ multiplex PCR; TCRdb has only the in-frame clones, and not every one. The sample includes hundreds of thousands of clones, around 87% seen only once; the top ten take roughly 16%. Sequenced material: memory CD8+ T cells sorted from blood. Specified subset: CD45RO+ cells pooled with CCR7-negative TemRA cells. The receptor set was obtained from a young man in good health.

The rearrangement uses TRBV9 and TRBJ1-2, with 9 bases fitting TRBD1. This CDR3 contains 14 residues. The V and J ends lost 3 bases and 4 bases, in that order; junction bases with no gene match: 4. Germline CDR1 and CDR2: SGDLS and YYNGEE. The CDR3 DNA reads TGTGCCAGCAGCGCACAGGGGGCCCTCTATGGCTACACCTTC. Encoded protein: CASSAQGALYGYTF.

The chain employs TRBV4-1 and TRBJ1-1; D unclear. V was clipped by 1 base and J by 3 bases, with 15 bases between them. Germline-derived CDR1 and CDR2 are MGHRA and YSYEKL. This CDR3 is 16 amino acids long. Here the CDR3 DNA reads TGCGCCAGCAGCCAAGTCGGCCTGAGGGTTGACACTGAAGCTTTCTTT. It yields the protein CASSQVGLRVDTEAFF.

This chain joins TRBV1 and TRBJ2-7; the DNA was not used to check the table's D call, TRBD1. TRBV1 is listed as a pseudogene. The CDR3 has 14 residues. CDR3 loop: CTSSHRTFSYEQYF. CDR3 sequence (DNA): TGCACCAGCAGCCACCGGACATTCTCCTACGAGCAGTACTTC.

This chain joins TRBV27 and TRBJ2-7, with D possibly being TRBD2 (6 bases). Between the trimmed V and J ends, which lost 4 bases and 3 bases, there was a span of 13 bases. Germline-derived CDR1 and CDR2 are MNHEY and SMNVEV (reference sequence). This CDR3 has 14 residues. For the CDR3, the DNA is TGTGCCAGCAGTTATATGCCCGGGGGCTACGAGCAGTACTTC. This translates into CASSYMPGGYEQYF.

V usage is TRBV13 and J usage is TRBJ2-1, with 8 bases identical to TRBD1. V was pared by 2 bases and J by 0 bases, with 3 bases of the junction left unmatched. There are 16 residues in the CDR3. Per germline, CDR1 PRHDT and CDR2 FYEKMQ (reference sequence). Here the CDR3 reads CASSLRQGSSYNEQFF. In nucleotides, the CDR3 is TGTGCCAGCAGCTTACGACAGGGGAGCTCCTACAATGAGCAGTTCTTC. Using reference TRBV13 and TRBJ2-1 for the parts outside the CDR3, the full variable domain is AAGVIQSPRHLIKEKRETATLKCYPIPRHDTVYWYQQGPGQDPQFLISFYEKMQSDKGSIPDRFSAQQFSDYHSELNMSSLELGDSALYFCASSLRQGSSYNEQFFGPGTRLTVL.

The J gene is TRBJ1-1, the V gene TRBV7-9, with D possibly being TRBD1 (6 bases). In germline, CDR1 is SEHNR, CDR2 FQNEAQ (reference sequence). Trimming cost V 5 bases and J 1 base, with 14 bases left between them. The CDR3 extends over 15 amino acids. CDR3 protein: CASSDMGQPNTEAFF. The CDR3 DNA reads as TGTGCCAGCAGCGACATGGGACAACCGAACACTGAAGCTTTCTTT.

The table lists this clone with a few counts. The rearrangement links TRBV11-3 to TRBJ2-1; D remains unclear. The germline V gene has CDR1 SGHNT and CDR2 YENEEA. With 5 bases removed from V and 4 bases from J, the gap between germline ends came to 15 bases. The CDR3 length is 15 residues. The CDR3 DNA reads as TGTGCCAGCAGCGCCAGAGGCACCGCTTACAATGAGCAGTTCTTC. It codes for CASSARGTAYNEQFF.

The J gene is TRBJ2-7, the V gene TRBV2; TRBD1 agrees at 8 bases. CDR1 is SNHLY, CDR2 FYNNEI, per germline. With 6 bases clipped from V and 3 bases from J, the junction kept 10 bases outside the gene matches. The CDR3 has 15 amino acids. Here the CDR3 DNA reads TGTGCCAGCAGCCCCGGGACAGGACACGGCTACGAGCAGTACTTC. This translates into CASSPGTGHGYEQYF.

This chain connects TRBV2 to TRBJ1-2; D is perhaps TRBD1 (6 bases). The germline V and J ends were trimmed by 11 bases and 2 bases, with 12 bases remaining between them. This CDR3 is 12 amino acids long. CDR1 and CDR2 (germline): SNHLY, FYNNEI. CDR3 coding DNA: TGTGCCGGGGGGCACATAAACTATGGCTACACCTTC. Its translation: CAGGHINYGYTF.

V gene TRBV4-1 combines with J gene TRBJ2-3; D is perhaps TRBD1 (5 bases). V was trimmed by 2 bases and J by 2 bases, leaving 17 bases between them. Germline-derived CDR1 and CDR2 are MGHRA and YSYEKL. The CDR3 is made up of 17 amino acids. The CDR3 sequence is CASSQSWGPGPTDTQYF. The CDR3 DNA follows: TGCGCCAGCAGCCAATCCTGGGGCCCCGGACCCACAGATACGCAGTATTTT.

Many counts were recorded for this clone. The chain joins TRBV5-4 to TRBJ2-3; D possibly matches TRBD1 or TRBD2 (5 bases each). The CDR3 is made up of 17 amino acids. The germline gives CDR1 SGHNT, CDR2 YYREEE (reference sequence). The V end was cut by 4 bases, the J end by 1 base, with 19 bases between. The CDR3 protein is CASSSPWDAVGTDTQYF. In DNA, the CDR3 is TGTGCCAGCAGCAGCCCCTGGGACGCAGTGGGCACAGATACGCAGTATTTT.

CDR3 in amino acids: CASSGPLTPDRVEDEQYF. The CDR3, as DNA: TGTGCCAGCAGCGGCCCACTCACCCCTGACAGGGTTGAGGACGAGCAGTACTTC. This chain joins TRBV9 and TRBJ2-7; 7 nucleotides align to TRBD1. CDR3 length equals 18 residues. Trimming cost V 3 bases and J 5 bases; bases outside gene matches: 20. From germline, CDR1 is SGDLS and CDR2 YYNGEE.

The chain carries TRBV5-4 and TRBJ2-3; D tentatively reads TRBD1 or TRBD2 (5 bases each). Germline V gene lookup returns CDR1 SGHNT and CDR2 YYREEE (reference sequence). This CDR3 is built from 14 residues. Trimming stripped 0 bases from V and 2 bases from J, with 7 bases between. CDR3 in DNA: TGTGCCAGCAGCTTGGGGGGGACCACAGATACGCAGTATTTT. Translation gives CASSLGGTTDTQYF.